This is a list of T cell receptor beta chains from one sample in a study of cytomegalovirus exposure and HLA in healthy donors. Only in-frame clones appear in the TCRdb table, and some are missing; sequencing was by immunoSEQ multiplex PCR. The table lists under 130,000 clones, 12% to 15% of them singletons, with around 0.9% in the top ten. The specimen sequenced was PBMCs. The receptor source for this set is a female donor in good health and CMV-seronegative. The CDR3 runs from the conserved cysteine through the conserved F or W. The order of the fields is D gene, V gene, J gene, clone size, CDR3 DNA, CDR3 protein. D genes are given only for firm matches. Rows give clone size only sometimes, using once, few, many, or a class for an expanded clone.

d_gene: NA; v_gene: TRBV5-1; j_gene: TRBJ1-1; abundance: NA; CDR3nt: TGCGCCAGCAGCTTGGACCAGGCGGGGACTGAAGCTTTCTTT; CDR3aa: CASSLDQAGTEAFF
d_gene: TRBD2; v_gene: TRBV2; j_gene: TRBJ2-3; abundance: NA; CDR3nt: TGTGCCAGCTTTGACTTACAGACTAGCCGCACAGATACGCAGTATTTT; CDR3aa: CASFDLQTSRTDTQYF
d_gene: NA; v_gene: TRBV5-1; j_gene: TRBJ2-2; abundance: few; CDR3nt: TGCGCCAGCAGCTTGCTAGACACCGGGGAGCTGTTTTTT; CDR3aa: CASSLLDTGELFF
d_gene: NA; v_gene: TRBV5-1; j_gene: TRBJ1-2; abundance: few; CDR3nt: TGCGCCAGCAGCCATAGGACATCCTTCGGCTACACCTTC; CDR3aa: CASSHRTSFGYTF
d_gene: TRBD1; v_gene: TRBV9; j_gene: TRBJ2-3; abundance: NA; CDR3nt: TGTGCCAGCAGCGTAGACAGGGGCCCAGATACGCAGTATTTT; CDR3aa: CASSVDRGPDTQYF
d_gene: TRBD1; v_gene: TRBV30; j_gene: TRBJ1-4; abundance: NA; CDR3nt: TGTGCCTGGAGTGTAGGGACAGGGCTAGAAAAACTGTTTTTT; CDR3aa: CAWSVGTGLEKLFF
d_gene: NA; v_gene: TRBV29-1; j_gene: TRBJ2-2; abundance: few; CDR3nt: TGCAGCGTTGGTGTCGAGCGGAACACCGGGGAGCTGTTTTTT; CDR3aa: CSVGVERNTGELFF
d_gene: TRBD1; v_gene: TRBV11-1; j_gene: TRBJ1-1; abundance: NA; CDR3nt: TGTGCCAGCAGCTTAGTGGAAGGGGGCAACACTGAAGCTTTCTTT; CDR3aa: CASSLVEGGNTEAFF
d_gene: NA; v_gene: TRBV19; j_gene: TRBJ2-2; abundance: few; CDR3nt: TGTGCCAGTAGCCCAACAGGGAGCGACACCGGGGAGCTGTTTTTT; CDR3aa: CASSPTGSDTGELFF
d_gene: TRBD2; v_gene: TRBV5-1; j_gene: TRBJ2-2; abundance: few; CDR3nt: TGCGCCAGCAGCTTGGAAGGTAGCGGGAGTGGAGGCGGGGAGCTGTTTTTT; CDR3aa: CASSLEGSGSGGGELFF
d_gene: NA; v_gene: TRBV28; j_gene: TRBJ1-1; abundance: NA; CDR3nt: TGTGCCAGCAGTTCCTCGGGACAAATCGAAGCTTTCTTT; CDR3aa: CASSSSGQIEAFF
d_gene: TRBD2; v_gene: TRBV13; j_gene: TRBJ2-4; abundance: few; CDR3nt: TGTGCCAGCAGTCCGGGACTAGCGGGGCAAGAAAACATTCAGTACTTC; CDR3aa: CASSPGLAGQENIQYF
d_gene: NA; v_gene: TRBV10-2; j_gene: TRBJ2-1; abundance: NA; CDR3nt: TGCGCCAGCAGTGCTCCCATAGTTACTTACAATGAGCAGTTCTTC; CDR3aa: CASSAPIVTYNEQFF
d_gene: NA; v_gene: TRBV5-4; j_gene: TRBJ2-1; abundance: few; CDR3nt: TGTGCCAGCAGCCCCGGGGGTACCAATGAGCAGTTCTTC; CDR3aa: CASSPGGTNEQFF
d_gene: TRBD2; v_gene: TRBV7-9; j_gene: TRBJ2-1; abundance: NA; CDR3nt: TGTGCCAGCAGTAAAGGACTAGCGGGGAGCTCCTACAATGAGCAGTTCTTC; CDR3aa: CASSKGLAGSSYNEQFF
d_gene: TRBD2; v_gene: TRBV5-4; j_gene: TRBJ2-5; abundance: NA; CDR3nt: TGTGCCAGCAGCTTCCCTAGCGGGGGTCAAGAGACCCAGTACTTC; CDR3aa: CASSFPSGGQETQYF
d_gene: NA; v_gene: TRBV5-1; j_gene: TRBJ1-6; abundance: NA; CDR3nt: TGCGCCAGCAGCTCCGGAGACGCGAGCTCCTATAATTCACCCCTCCACTTT; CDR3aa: CASSSGDASSYNSPLHF
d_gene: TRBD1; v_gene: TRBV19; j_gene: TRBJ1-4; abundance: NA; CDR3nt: TGTGCCAGTAGTATCCCGGACAGGGGCCCTCTTAATGAAAAACTGTTTTTT; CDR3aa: CASSIPDRGPLNEKLFF
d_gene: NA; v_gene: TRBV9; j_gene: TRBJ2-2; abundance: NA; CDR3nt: TGTGCCAGCAGCGTAGTGGACAGCAGGACGAACACCGGGGAGCTGTTTTTT; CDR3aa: CASSVVDSRTNTGELFF
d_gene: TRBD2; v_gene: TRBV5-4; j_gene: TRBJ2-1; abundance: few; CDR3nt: TGTGCCAGCAGCCTCGGGACTAGCGGGGGGCCCGACAATGAGCAGTTCTTC; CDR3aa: CASSLGTSGGPDNEQFF
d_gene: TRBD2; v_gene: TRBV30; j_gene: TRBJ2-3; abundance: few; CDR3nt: TGTGCCTGGAGTACGGCTAGCGGGAGACCCGTAGATACGCAGTATTTT; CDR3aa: CAWSTASGRPVDTQYF
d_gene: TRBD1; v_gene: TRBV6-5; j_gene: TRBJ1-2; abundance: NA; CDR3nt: TGTGCCAGCAGTTACTCTGAAGGGACAGGGTATGGCTACACCTTC; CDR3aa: CASSYSEGTGYGYTF
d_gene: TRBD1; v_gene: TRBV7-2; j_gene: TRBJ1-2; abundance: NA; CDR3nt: TGTGCCAGCAGCTTTAACAGGGGGAACTATGGCTACACCTTC; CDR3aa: CASSFNRGNYGYTF
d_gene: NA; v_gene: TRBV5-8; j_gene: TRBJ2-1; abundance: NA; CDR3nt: TGTGCCAGCAGCTTATTGTCCGGTGAGCAGTTCTTC; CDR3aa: CASSLLSGEQFF
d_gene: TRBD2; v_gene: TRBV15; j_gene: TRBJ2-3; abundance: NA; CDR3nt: TGTGCCACCAGCAGGACTAGCCGTGATACGCAGTATTTT; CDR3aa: CATSRTSRDTQYF
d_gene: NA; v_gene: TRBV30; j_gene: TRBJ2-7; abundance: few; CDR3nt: TGTGCCTGGACTAGCTCCTACGAGCAGTACTTC; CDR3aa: CAWTSSYEQYF
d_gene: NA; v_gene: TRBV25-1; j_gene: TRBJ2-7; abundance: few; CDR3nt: TGTGCCAGCAGTGAAACCTACGATCAGTACTTC; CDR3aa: CASSETYDQYF
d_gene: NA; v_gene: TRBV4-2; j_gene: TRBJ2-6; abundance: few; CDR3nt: TGTGCCAGCAGCCAAGAGTACTCTGGGGCCAACGTCCTGACTTTC; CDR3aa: CASSQEYSGANVLTF
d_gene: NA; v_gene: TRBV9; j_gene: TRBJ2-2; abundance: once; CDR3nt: TGTGCCAGCAGCGCGCAGGGGACCAACACCGGGGAGCTGTTTTTT; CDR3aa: CASSAQGTNTGELFF
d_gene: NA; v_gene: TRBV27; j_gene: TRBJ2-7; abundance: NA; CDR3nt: TGTGCCAGCAGTTTAGTGGGGCGCAGCACCTACGAGCAGTACTTC; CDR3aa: CASSLVGRSTYEQYF
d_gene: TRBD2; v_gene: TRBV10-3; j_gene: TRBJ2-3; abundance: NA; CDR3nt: TGTGCCATCAGTCGACTAGCGGGGGCTAGCACAGATACGCAGTATTTT; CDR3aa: CAISRLAGASTDTQYF
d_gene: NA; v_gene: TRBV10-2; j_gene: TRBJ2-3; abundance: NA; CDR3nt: TGCGCCAGCAGTGAGTCTTCTCGCACAGATACGCAGTATTTT; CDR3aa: CASSESSRTDTQYF
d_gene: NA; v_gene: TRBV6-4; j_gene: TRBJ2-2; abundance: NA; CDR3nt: TGTGCCAGCAGTCGTTGGGGGTACACGGACAGAATGAACACCGGGGAGCTGTTTTTT; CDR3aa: CASSRWGYTDRMNTGELFF
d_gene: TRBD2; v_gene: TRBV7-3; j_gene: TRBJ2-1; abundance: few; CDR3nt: TGTGCCAGCAGCCCGACTAGCGGGACATACAATGAGCAGTTCTTC; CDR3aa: CASSPTSGTYNEQFF
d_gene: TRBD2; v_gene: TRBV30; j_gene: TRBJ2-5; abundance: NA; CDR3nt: TGTGCCTGGAGACAAAGGCGGGAGGTTGAGACCCAGTACTTC; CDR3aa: CAWRQRREVETQYF
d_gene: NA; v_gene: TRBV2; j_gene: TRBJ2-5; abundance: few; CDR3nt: TGTGCCAGCAGTGAGAGGGGAGGCAAAGAGACCCAGTACTTC; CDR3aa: CASSERGGKETQYF
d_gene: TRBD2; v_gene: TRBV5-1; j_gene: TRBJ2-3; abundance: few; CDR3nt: TGCGCCAGCAGCCTAAGACTAGCGGCATCCACAGATACGCAGTATTTT; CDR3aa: CASSLRLAASTDTQYF
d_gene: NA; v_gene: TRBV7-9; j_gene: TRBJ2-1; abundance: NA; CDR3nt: TGTGCCAGCAGCTTAGAGGGCGGGAAGAAGTTCTTC; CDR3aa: CASSLEGGKKFF
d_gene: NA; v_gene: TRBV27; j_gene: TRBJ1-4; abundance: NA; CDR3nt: TGTGCCAGCAGAACAGGGAGAACTAATGAAAAACTGTTTTTT; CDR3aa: CASRTGRTNEKLFF
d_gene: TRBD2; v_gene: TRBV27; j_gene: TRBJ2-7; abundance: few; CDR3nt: TGTGCCAGCAGTTTAACAGGCGGGAGTTGGTACGAGCAGTACTTC; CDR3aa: CASSLTGGSWYEQYF
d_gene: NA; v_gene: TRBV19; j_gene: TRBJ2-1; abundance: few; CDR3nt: TGTGCCAGTAGTATAGTAGGGGGTCACAATGAGCAGTTCTTC; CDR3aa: CASSIVGGHNEQFF
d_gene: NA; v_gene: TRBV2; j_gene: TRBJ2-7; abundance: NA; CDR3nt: TGTGCCAGCAGTTTCGGACTCCGGGGGGAGCAGTACTTC; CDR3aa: CASSFGLRGEQYF
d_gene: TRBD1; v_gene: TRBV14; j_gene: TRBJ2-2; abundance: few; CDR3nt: TGTGCCAGCAGCCGCGGACAGGGCGCCGGGGAGCTGTTTTTT; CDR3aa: CASSRGQGAGELFF
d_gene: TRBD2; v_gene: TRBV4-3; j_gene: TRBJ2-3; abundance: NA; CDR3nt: TGCGCCAGCAGCCATCAGGCTAGCGGGAGGGCAGATACGCAGTATTTT; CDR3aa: CASSHQASGRADTQYF
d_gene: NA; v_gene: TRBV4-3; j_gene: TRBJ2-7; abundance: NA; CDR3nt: TGCGCCAGCAGCCAAGTGTTTAGGGGGGGGCCGTACGAGCAGTACTTC; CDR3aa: CASSQVFRGGPYEQYF
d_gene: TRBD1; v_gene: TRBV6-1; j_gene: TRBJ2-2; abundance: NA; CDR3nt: TGTGCCAGCAGTCCCCGGGACAGGATGACCGGGGAGCTGTTTTTT; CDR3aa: CASSPRDRMTGELFF
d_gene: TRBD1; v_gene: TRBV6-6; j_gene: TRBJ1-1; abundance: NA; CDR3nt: TGTGCTACTATTTGGGACAGTGAAGCTTTCTTT; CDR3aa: CATIWDSEAFF
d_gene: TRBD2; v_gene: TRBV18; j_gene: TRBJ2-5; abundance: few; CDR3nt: TGTGCCAGCTCACTCGGACTAGCGAACACCCTGGAGACCCAGTACTTC; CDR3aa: CASSLGLANTLETQYF
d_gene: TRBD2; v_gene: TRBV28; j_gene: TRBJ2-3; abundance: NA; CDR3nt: TGTGCCAGCAGTTTGCTTAGCGGGAGGGGTGGAGATACGCAGTATTTT; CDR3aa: CASSLLSGRGGDTQYF
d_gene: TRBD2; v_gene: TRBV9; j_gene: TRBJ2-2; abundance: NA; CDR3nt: TGTGCCAGCAGCGTAGGAAGCGGGGGGGCACTAGGGGAGCTGTTTTTT; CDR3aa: CASSVGSGGALGELFF
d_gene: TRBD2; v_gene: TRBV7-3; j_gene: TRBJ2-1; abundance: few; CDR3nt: TGTGCCAGCAGCTGGTCGGGACTAAACAATGAGCAGTTCTTC; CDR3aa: CASSWSGLNNEQFF